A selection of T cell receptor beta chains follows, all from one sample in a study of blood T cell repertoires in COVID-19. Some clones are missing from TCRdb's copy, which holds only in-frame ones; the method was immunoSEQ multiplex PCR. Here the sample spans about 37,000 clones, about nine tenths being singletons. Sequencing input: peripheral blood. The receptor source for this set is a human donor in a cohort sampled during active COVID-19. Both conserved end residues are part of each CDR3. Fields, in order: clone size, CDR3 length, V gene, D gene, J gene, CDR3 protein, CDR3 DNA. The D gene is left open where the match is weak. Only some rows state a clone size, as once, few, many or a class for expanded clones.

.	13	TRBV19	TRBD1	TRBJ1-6	CASSTGVNSPLHF	TGTGCCAGTTCGACAGGGGTTAATTCACCCCTCCACTTT
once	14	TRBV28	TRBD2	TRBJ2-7	CASSTSGRLHEQYF	TGTGCCAGCAGTACTAGCGGGAGACTGCACGAGCAGTACTTC
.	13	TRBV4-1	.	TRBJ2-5	CASSRGQQETQYF	TGCGCCAGCAGCCGTGGACAGCAAGAGACCCAGTACTTC
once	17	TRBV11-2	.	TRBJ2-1	CASSLVQLARSYNEQFF	TGTGCCAGCAGCTTAGTTCAACTAGCTCGCTCCTACAATGAGCAGTTCTTC
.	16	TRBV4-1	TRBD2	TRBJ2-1	CASKPSNRGDYNEQFF	TGCGCCAGCAAGCCAAGTAACCGGGGGGACTACAATGAGCAGTTCTTC
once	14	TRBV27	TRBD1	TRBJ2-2	CASFRGRGTGELFF	TGTGCCAGCTTCAGGGGGCGGGGCACCGGGGAGCTGTTTTTT
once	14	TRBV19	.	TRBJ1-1	CASSIDGWDTEAFF	TGTGCCAGTAGTATAGACGGGTGGGACACTGAAGCTTTCTTT
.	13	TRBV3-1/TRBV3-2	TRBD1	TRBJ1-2	CASSLPTGLGYTF	TGTGCCAGCAGCCTCCCGACAGGGTTAGGCTACACCTTC
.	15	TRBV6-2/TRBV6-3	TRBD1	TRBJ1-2	CASSFSPDRGHGYTF	TGTGCCAGCAGTTTCTCACCCGACAGGGGGCATGGCTACACCTTC
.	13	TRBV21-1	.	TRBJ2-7	CASSKVLNYEQYF	TGTGCCAGCAGCAAAGTACTGAACTACGAGCAGTACTTC
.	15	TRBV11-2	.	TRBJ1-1	CASSLGRGMNTEAFF	TGTGCCAGCAGCTTAGGTAGGGGGATGAACACTGAAGCTTTCTTT
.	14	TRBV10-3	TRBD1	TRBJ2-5	CAISGVRGRETQYF	TGTGCCATCAGTGGTGTCAGGGGGCGAGAGACCCAGTACTTC
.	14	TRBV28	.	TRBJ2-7	CASRIQSGQYEQYF	TGTGCCAGCAGAATACAAAGTGGACAATACGAGCAGTACTTC
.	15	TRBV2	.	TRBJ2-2	CASSVQGLNTGELFF	TGTGCCAGCAGTGTGCAGGGGTTGAACACCGGGGAGCTGTTTTTT
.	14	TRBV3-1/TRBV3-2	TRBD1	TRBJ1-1	CASSQGYRGTEAFF	TGTGCCAGCAGCCAAGGTTACAGGGGGACTGAAGCTTTCTTT
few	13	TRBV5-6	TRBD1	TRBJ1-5	CASSIQGNQPQHF	TGTGCCAGCAGCATACAGGGGAATCAGCCCCAGCATTTT
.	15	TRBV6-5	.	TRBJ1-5	CASSPFGQSNQPQHF	TGTGCCAGCAGTCCCTTCGGACAAAGCAATCAGCCCCAGCATTTT
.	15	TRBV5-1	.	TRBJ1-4	CASSFNGGSNEKLFF	TGCGCCAGCAGCTTCAACGGGGGATCTAATGAAAAACTGTTTTTT
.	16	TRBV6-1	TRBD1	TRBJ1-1	CASSGVTGGPNTEAFF	TGTGCCAGCAGTGGGGTGACAGGGGGGCCGAACACTGAAGCTTTCTTT
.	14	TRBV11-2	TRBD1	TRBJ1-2	CASSFRGKGYGYTF	TGTGCCAGCAGCTTCAGGGGGAAGGGCTATGGCTACACCTTC
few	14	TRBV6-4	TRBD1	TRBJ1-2	CASKGDREDYGYTF	TGTGCCAGCAAAGGGGACAGGGAAGACTATGGCTACACCTTC
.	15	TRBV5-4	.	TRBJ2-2	CASSLIGMNTGELFF	TGTGCCAGCAGCCTCATCGGGATGAACACCGGGGAGCTGTTTTTT
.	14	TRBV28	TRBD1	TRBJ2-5	CASSRDRRKETQYF	TGTGCCAGCAGTAGGGACAGGAGGAAAGAGACCCAGTACTTC
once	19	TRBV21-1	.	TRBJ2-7	CASSKGERWSGRDSYEQYF	TGTGCCAGCAGCAAAGGGGAACGGTGGAGCGGGAGGGATTCCTACGAGCAGTACTTC
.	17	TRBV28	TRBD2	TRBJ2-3	CASSRRRLAGVGDTQYF	TGTGCCAGCAGCCGACGGAGACTAGCGGGAGTCGGAGATACGCAGTATTTT
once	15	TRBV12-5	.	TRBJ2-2	CASGLVQGNTGELFF	TGTGCTAGTGGTTTGGTACAGGGGAACACCGGGGAGCTGTTTTTT
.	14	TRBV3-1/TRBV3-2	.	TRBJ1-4	CASSQRGTNEKLFF	TGTGCCAGCAGCCAGAGGGGGACTAATGAAAAACTGTTTTTT
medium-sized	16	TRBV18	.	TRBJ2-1	CASSPRRASSYNEQFF	TGTGCCAGCTCACCACGGAGGGCTAGCTCCTACAATGAGCAGTTCTTC
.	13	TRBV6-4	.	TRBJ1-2	CASSQGFRYGYTF	TGTGCCAGCAGCCAGGGGTTCCGCTATGGCTACACCTTC
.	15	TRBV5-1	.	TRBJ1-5	CASSLAGGFFQPQHF	TGCGCCAGCAGCTTGGCCGGGGGGTTTTTTCAGCCCCAGCATTTT
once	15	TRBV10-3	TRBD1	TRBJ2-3	CATLPGQGATDTQYF	TGTGCCACCCTACCGGGACAGGGGGCGACAGATACGCAGTATTTT
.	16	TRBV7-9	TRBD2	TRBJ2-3	CASSGGLAERADTQYF	TGTGCCAGCAGCGGAGGACTAGCGGAGAGGGCAGATACGCAGTATTTT
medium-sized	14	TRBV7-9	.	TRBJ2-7	CASSLSGRNYEQYF	TGTGCCAGCAGCTTATCGGGTAGGAACTACGAGCAGTACTTC
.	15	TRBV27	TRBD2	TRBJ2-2	CASSPRTSYTGELFF	TGTGCCAGCAGTCCGAGGACTAGTTACACCGGGGAGCTGTTTTTT
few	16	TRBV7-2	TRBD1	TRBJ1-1	CASSLFGGDRGRVAFF	TGTGCCAGCAGCTTATTCGGCGGGGACAGGGGGCGAGTTGCTTTCTTT
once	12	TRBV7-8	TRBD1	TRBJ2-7	CASSSDRAEQYF	TGTGCCAGCAGCAGCGACAGGGCCGAGCAGTACTTC
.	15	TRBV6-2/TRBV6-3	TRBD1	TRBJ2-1	CASSQAGTGGGEQFF	TGTGCCAGCAGTCAAGCCGGGACAGGGGGTGGTGAGCAGTTCTTC
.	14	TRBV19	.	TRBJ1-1	CASTLGEANTEAFF	TGTGCCAGTACCCTGGGGGAGGCCAACACTGAAGCTTTCTTT